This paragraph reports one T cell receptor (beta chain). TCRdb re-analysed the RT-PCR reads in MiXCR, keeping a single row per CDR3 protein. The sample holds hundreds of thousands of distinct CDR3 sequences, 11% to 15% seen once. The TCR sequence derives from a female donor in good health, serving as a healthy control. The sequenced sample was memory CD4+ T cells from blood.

CDR3 nucleotides: TGTGCCAGCAGCCCGCGACCGGTGAAGGTCGCGGGGGAGACCCAGTACTTC. Its translation: CASSPRPVKVAGETQYF. This chain connects TRBV7-3 to TRBJ2-5; TRBD2 might be the D (6 bases). The CDR3 runs 17 residues. The germline V gene encodes CDR1 SGHTA and CDR2 FQGTGA. V lost 5 bases to trimming and J lost 5 bases, with 24 bases between them.